What follows are 15 T cell receptor beta chains derived from one specimen sequenced in a study of T cell changes during pregnancy in multiple sclerosis. The repertoire was sequenced with immunoSEQ multiplex PCR; TCRdb's copy has only in-frame clones and lacks some. The top ten clones hold approximately 1.5% of a sample with 44,000 or so clones, around 90% of them seen once. Sequencing used peripheral blood, obtained in the first trimester of pregnancy. All receptors come from a female donor in good health, enrolled as a control in a pregnancy study.

This chain joins TRBV7-2 and TRBJ1-1; TRBD1 agrees at 10 bases. With 5 bases clipped from V and 4 bases from J, the junction kept 4 bases outside the gene matches. CDR1 is SGHTA, CDR2 FQGNSA, per germline. CDR3 length: 14 amino acids. The CDR3 DNA reads as TGTGCCAGCAGCCGACAGGGGGCGGGCACTGAAGCTTTCTTT. This encodes CASSRQGAGTEAFF.

This chain connects TRBV7-3 to TRBJ2-2; 10 bases agree with TRBD2. V lost 11 bases, J lost 4 bases, and 13 bases stayed unmatched. CDR1 is SGHTA, CDR2 FQGTGA, per germline. This CDR3 is 16 amino acids long. This CDR3 reads CASGTSDSAVTGELFF. DNA for the CDR3: TGTGCCTCCGGGACTAGCGACAGTGCGGTCACCGGGGAGCTGTTTTTT.

V is TRBV29-1 and J is TRBJ2-2, with 7 bases identical to TRBD2. The V segment lost 5 bases and the J segment 1 base; nucleotides outside the gene matches: 7. This CDR3 spans 15 amino acids. Germline CDR1 SQVTM, CDR2 ANQGSEA. CDR3 nucleotide sequence: TGCAGCGTTATCGGTGGGGGGGGGAACACCGGGGAGCTGTTTTTT. Its translation is CSVIGGGGNTGELFF.

The chain has TRBV7-6 and TRBJ2-1, with D maybe TRBD2 (6 bases). CDR1 is SGHVS and CDR2 is FNYEAQ in the germline V gene. Deletions cut 7 bases from V and 12 bases from J, with 13 bases between. This CDR3 is built from 11 residues. CDR3 bases: TGTGCCAGCACCTCCGGGACTTCGCAGTTCTTC. Protein product: CASTSGTSQFF.

This clone appeared a single time. This rearrangement joins TRBV5-1 to TRBJ2-5, with a weak D call TRBD1 (5 bases). Germline V gene data show CDR1 as SGHRS and CDR2 as YFSETQ. Trimming left V 4 bases short and J 3 bases short, with 16 bases between. The CDR3 spans 15 residues. For the CDR3, the DNA is TGCGCCAGCAGCCTGGGTAGTCAGGGAAAAGAGACCCAGTACTTC. Translation gives CASSLGSQGKETQYF.

The rearrangement links TRBV29-1 to TRBJ1-5; 7 bases match TRBD1. The CDR3 sequence is 13 residues long. CDR1 is SQVTM and CDR2 is ANQGSEA in the germline V gene. The V segment lost 6 bases and the J segment 1 base; nucleotides outside the gene matches: 3. The CDR3 bases are TGCAGCGTCTCGACAGGGAGCAATCAGCCCCAGCATTTT. It yields the protein CSVSTGSNQPQHF.

The genes are TRBV6-5 and TRBJ2-7; maybe TRBD2 (6 bases). CDR3 length: 15 residues. Germline values: CDR1 MNHEY, CDR2 SVGAGI. The V gene lost 5 bases and the J gene lost 3 bases, with 17 bases spanning the gap. This chain's CDR3 is CASSRSFEGGYEQYF. DNA for the CDR3: TGTGCCAGCAGTCGATCTTTTGAGGGAGGCTACGAGCAGTACTTC.

A word on this clone: A junction boundary mismatches the germline segment, possibly from a read error. The chain couples TRBV28 to TRBJ2-7; perhaps TRBD1 as D (6 bases). CDR3 length: 12 residues. Germline values: CDR1 MDHEN, CDR2 SYDVKM. CDR3 protein: CASSTPGHHDFF. The CDR3 DNA follows: TGTGCCAGCAGTACACCGGGACACCATGATTTCTTC.

The rearrangement links TRBV21-1 to TRBJ2-7; the table's D gene call, TRBD2, was not cross checked with the DNA. TRBV21-1 is labeled a pseudogene. This CDR3 is 16 amino acids long. The CDR3 sequence is CASSKSGGAGINEQYF. CDR3 DNA sequence: TGTGCCAGCAGCAAAAGTGGCGGAGCGGGGATTAACGAGCAGTACTTC.

The chain uses TRBV28 and TRBJ2-1, with TRBD2 matching over 10 bases. The CDR3 runs 16 residues. The ends lost 4 bases at V and 6 bases at J; junction bases unmatched: 9. Germline values: CDR1 MDHEN, CDR2 SYDVKM. The CDR3 coding sequence is TGTGCCAGCAGTTCGACAAGAGTAGCGGGGGGCAATGAGCAGTTCTTC. Protein sequence: CASSSTRVAGGNEQFF.

This clone was found once. The rearrangement joins TRBV19 to TRBJ2-7; TRBD1 matches 10 bases. Germline V gene data show CDR1 as LNHDA and CDR2 as SQIVND (reference sequence). This CDR3 spans 14 amino acids. J lost 3 bases, V lost 3 bases, and 2 bases had no gene match. DNA for the CDR3: TGTGCCAGTAGTATTAGGGACAGGGGCTACGAGCAGTACTTC. It specifies CASSIRDRGYEQYF.

The CDR3 sequence: CASRDRETDNEQFF. Here the CDR3 DNA reads TGTGCCAGCAGAGACAGGGAAACCGACAATGAGCAGTTCTTC. V gene TRBV7-3 combines with J gene TRBJ2-1; 7 positions agree with TRBD1. Germline V gene data show CDR1 as SGHTA and CDR2 as FQGTGA. This CDR3 contains 14 residues. V was pared by 6 bases and J by 5 bases, with 7 bases of the junction left unmatched.

The rearrangement joins TRBV7-6 to TRBJ2-6, with 9 bases fitting TRBD2. V shed 5 bases, J shed 2 bases, and the junction held 13 bases outside the gene matches. This CDR3 comprises 19 residues. Germline loops: CDR1 SGHVS, CDR2 FNYEAQ. DNA for the CDR3: TGTGCCAGCAGCGCCCCTTCGGCTAGCGGGAAGGCTGGGGCCAACGTCCTGACTTTC. Protein sequence: CASSAPSASGKAGANVLTF.

The rearrangement uses TRBV7-2 and TRBJ2-3; D is perhaps TRBD2 (7 bases). V gave up 6 bases and J gave up 4 bases, with 14 bases separating them. CDR1 and CDR2 from the germline V gene are SGHTA and FQGNSA. The CDR3 length is 14 residues. The CDR3 region has the DNA TGTGCCAGCAGAGGGGGGGCGAGGGCAGATACGCAGTATTTT. It encodes CASRGGARADTQYF.

The CDR3 sequence is CASSQESAGQGANIQYF. The CDR3 coding sequence is TGTGCCAGCAGCCAAGAATCAGCGGGACAGGGGGCGAACATTCAGTACTTC. The gene calls are TRBV4-2 and TRBJ2-4; 12 bases match TRBD1. The CDR3 has 17 amino acids. Trimming at V came to 0 bases and at J to 7 bases, leaving 7 bases not matched to a gene. Germline V lookup: CDR1 LGHNA, CDR2 YNFKEQ.